These 29 T cell receptor beta chains came from one sample sequenced in a study of molecular identifiers for immune sequencing clone quantification. TCRdb called the PCR reads again in MiXCR, with one record for every CDR3 protein. The table records about 640,000 distinct CDR3 sequences, just under 20% of them present only once. The sequenced material came from naive CD8+ T cells from blood, with Jurkat cell RNA spiked in. This sample's subset: FACS-sorted CD8+CD4-CCR7+CD45RA+ naive T cells. Source of these receptors: a human donor in good health. Some libraries in this study had Jurkat cell RNA spiked in.

This clonotype was counted at least ten times. V and J are TRBV24-1 and TRBJ1-5, with D uncertain. The V end was cut by 8 bases, the J end by 2 bases, with 9 bases between. This CDR3 region has 13 residues. CDR1 KGHDR and CDR2 SFDVKD come from the germline V gene. The chain's CDR3 is CATTRRGNQPQHF. CDR3 DNA: TGTGCCACCACCCGTCGGGGCAATCAGCCCCAGCATTTT.

This clonotype was seen repeatedly, ten times or more. V gene TRBV4-1 combines with J gene TRBJ2-2; D gene uncertain. The germline V gene encodes CDR1 MGHRA and CDR2 YSYEKL. Trimming left V 5 bases short and J 3 bases short, with 10 bases between. CDR3 length equals 14 residues. CDR3 residues: CASSFGDYTGELFF. The CDR3 bases are TGCGCCAGCAGCTTTGGTGACTACACCGGGGAGCTGTTTTTT.

The chain links TRBV30 to TRBJ2-3; D call uncertain. The V end was cut by 0 bases, the J end by 7 bases, with 14 bases between. CDR1 and CDR2 (germline): GTSNPN, SVGIG (reference sequence). CDR3 size: 14 residues. CDR3 in amino acids: CAWSVRNGWNTQYF. DNA of the CDR3: TGTGCCTGGAGTGTACGGAACGGGTGGAATACGCAGTATTTT.

This clonotype was seen many times. The chain links TRBV7-3 to TRBJ2-1; D may be TRBD2 (5 bases). V gave up 5 bases and J gave up 7 bases, with 12 bases separating them. The length of the CDR3 is 13 residues. Germline CDR1 and CDR2: SGHTA and FQGTGA. The CDR3 region is CASSEGFGNEQFF. CDR3 DNA sequence: TGTGCCAGCAGCGAGGGTTTTGGGAATGAGCAGTTCTTC.

On this clonotype itself: This could be a read error, since a much larger clone is one nucleotide away. CDR3 coding DNA: TGTGCCAGCAGTTGCTGGTCTAGCGAGACAGATACGCAGTATTTT. Translated, it gives CASSCWSSETDTQYF. The rearrangement joins TRBV6-2 or TRBV6-3 to TRBJ2-3; a weak D match, TRBD2 (6 bases). The V gene's germline CDR1 is MNHEY and CDR2 SVGEGT. Trimming took off 4 bases at V and 3 bases at J, with 14 bases between the two ends. The CDR3 extends over 15 amino acids.

This clonotype was seen ten or more times. This chain joins TRBV20-1 and TRBJ2-7; 7 bases fit TRBD1. This CDR3 has 13 residues. With V trimmed by 5 bases and J by 3 bases, 7 bases remained unmatched. Per germline, CDR1 DFQATT and CDR2 SNEGSKA (reference sequence). CDR3 nucleotide sequence: TGCAGTGCTCCCACGGGACAGAACTACGAGCAGTACTTC. Its translation: CSAPTGQNYEQYF.

The chain links TRBV7-9 to TRBJ1-2; possibly TRBD1 for D (5 bases). CDR3 length equals 14 residues. Germline V CDR1 and CDR2: SEHNR, FQNEAQ (reference sequence). Trimming pared 0 bases from V and 2 bases from J, leaving 7 bases between. CDR3 in amino acids: CASSLAGENYGYTF. The CDR3 nucleotides read TGTGCCAGCAGCTTAGCGGGGGAAAACTATGGCTACACCTTC.

This clonotype was recorded many times. The gene calls are TRBV5-1 and TRBJ2-3, with D tentatively TRBD2 (5 bases). The CDR3 has 16 amino acids. Germline CDR1 and CDR2: SGHRS and YFSETQ. Between the trimmed V and J ends, which lost 4 bases and 2 bases, there was a span of 17 bases. CDR3 coding DNA: TGCGCCAGCAGCGATCCTCGATCCGGGGTCACAGATACGCAGTATTTT. Translating gives CASSDPRSGVTDTQYF.

For this clonotype: At one end the junction does not follow the germline gene, possibly because of a read error. The chain combines TRBV28 with TRBJ2-7; weak D call: TRBD2 (5 bases). Germline V gene data show CDR1 as MDHEN and CDR2 as SYDVKM. This CDR3 comprises 12 residues. The CDR3 region is CASSFLGSEQHF. CDR3 DNA: TGTGCCAGCAGTTTTTTGGGGAGTGAGCAGCACTTC.

Ten or more counts support this clonotype. V gene TRBV29-1 combines with J gene TRBJ2-7; D perhaps matches TRBD1 (6 bases). The CDR3 spans 12 residues. The V end lost 1 base, the J end lost 6 bases, and 10 bases lay between the germline ends. Germline V gene lookup returns CDR1 SQVTM and CDR2 ANQGSEA. The DNA for the CDR3 is TGCAGCGTTGAAGTAGTAGGGGGCGAGCAGTACTTC. Protein: CSVEVVGGEQYF.

A few counts support this clonotype. The J gene is TRBJ1-2, the V gene TRBV30, with 8 bases identical to TRBD1. Germline CDR1 and CDR2: GTSNPN and SVGIG (reference sequence). Trimming took 2 bases from V and 4 from J; bases not matched to a gene: 9. The CDR3 runs 15 residues. This chain's CDR3 is CAWSWTGIMFYGYTF. The CDR3 DNA is TGTGCCTGGAGTTGGACAGGGATTATGTTCTATGGCTACACCTTC.

This clonotype was observed many times. The chain has TRBV19 and TRBJ2-1, with D possibly called TRBD1 or TRBD2 (5 bases each). The CDR3 runs 19 residues. Trimming stripped 7 bases from V and 3 bases from J, with 28 bases between. In germline, CDR1 is LNHDA, CDR2 SQIVND (reference sequence). In DNA form, the CDR3 reads TGTGCCAGTATGGAACCTCCCGGGGCCTTAGCGCCAGACTACAATGAGCAGTTCTTC. Its protein product is CASMEPPGALAPDYNEQFF. The whole variable domain, remainder taken from reference TRBV19 and TRBJ2-1, is DGGITQSPKYLFRKEGQNVTLSCEQNLNHDAMYWYRQDPGQGLRLIYYSQIVNDFQKGDIAEGYSVSREKKESFPLTVTSAQKNPTAFYLCASMEPPGALAPDYNEQFFGPGTRLTVL.

A note on this clonotype: This may come from a read error, since a much larger clone is one base off. J is TRBJ1-1 and V is TRBV30; TRBD1 matches at 9 bases. V shed 5 bases, J shed 11 bases, and the junction held 9 bases outside the gene matches. The CDR3 has 12 amino acids. Looked up from germline, CDR1 is GTSNPN and CDR2 is SVGIG (reference sequence). CDR3 region: CAWVTGGGLAFF. Here the CDR3 DNA reads TGTGCCTGGGTGACAGGGGGAGGATTGGCTTTCTTT.

This clonotype showed up just a few times. The chain couples TRBV6-2 or TRBV6-3 to TRBJ2-3; TRBD1 aligns across 10 bases. Germline values: CDR1 MNHEY, CDR2 SVGEGT. The CDR3 extends over 17 amino acids. After removal of 2 bases from V and 4 bases from J, the junction contained 9 bases not matched to a gene. CDR3 nucleotide sequence: TGTGCCAGCAGTTACAATCAGGGGACAGGGGTAGCAGATACGCAGTATTTT. Amino acids: CASSYNQGTGVADTQYF.

The gene calls are TRBV20-1 and TRBJ1-1; D is unresolved. The CDR3 is made up of 12 amino acids. Trimming left V 3 bases short and J 3 bases short, with 8 bases between. Germline loops: CDR1 DFQATT, CDR2 SNEGSKA (reference sequence). DNA of the CDR3: TGCAGTGCTAGTGACACTTACACTGAAGCTTTCTTT. Translating it yields CSASDTYTEAFF.

This clonotype showed up many times. The rearrangement links TRBV12-3 or TRBV12-4 to TRBJ1-5, with D perhaps TRBD1 (5 bases). The CDR3 length is 13 residues. V lost 7 bases, J lost 4 bases, and 11 bases lay in between. The CDR3 nucleotides read TGTGCCAGCACCTTACGGGGGAATCAGCCCCAGCATTTT. This gives the protein CASTLRGNQPQHF.

This clonotype occurred many times. The chain's CDR3 is CASSLQTGGAGEQYF. As DNA, the CDR3 is TGTGCCAGCAGTCTCCAGACAGGGGGCGCGGGGGAGCAGTACTTC. The chain carries TRBV27 and TRBJ2-7, with 10 bases that match TRBD1. The CDR3 has 15 residues. CDR1 is MNHEY and CDR2 is SMNVEV in the germline V gene (reference sequence). The J segment lost 7 bases and the V segment lost 5 bases, leaving 11 bases of the junction unmatched.

This clonotype was recorded many times. The chain is built from TRBV7-8 and TRBJ2-7; D is tentatively TRBD1 or TRBD2 (5 bases each). Germline-derived CDR1 and CDR2 are SGHVS and FQNEAQ. This CDR3 has 14 amino acids. V was cut by 5 bases and J by 4 bases, with 15 bases left in between. The CDR3 DNA reads as TGTGCCAGCAGCCCCGGGACGGACGAGTACGAGCAGTACTTC. It is translated as CASSPGTDEYEQYF.

Concerning this clonotype itself: A much larger clone is a single base away; this may be a read error. The V and J genes are TRBV14 and TRBJ2-7; D gene unclear. The CDR3 spans 13 residues. CDR1 is SGHDN, CDR2 FVKESK, per germline. CDR3 bases: TGTGCCAGCAGCCAAGAAGGCAGCTACGAGCGGTACTTC. Translated, it gives CASSQEGSYERYF.

In its sample, this clonotype was seen many times. V usage is TRBV30 and J usage is TRBJ2-5; D is possibly TRBD1 or TRBD2 (7 bases each). Trimming cost V 4 bases and J 0 bases, with 15 bases left between them. Germline loops: CDR1 GTSNPN, CDR2 SVGIG (reference sequence). This CDR3 region has 15 residues. CDR3 DNA sequence: TGTGCCTGGAAGGTCCCAGGGGGGGACCAAGAGACCCAGTACTTC. The encoded protein is CAWKVPGGDQETQYF.

This clonotype was picked up one time. One junction end disagrees with the germline gene, perhaps due to a read error. The chain has TRBV5-1 and TRBJ1-5, with D unclear. This CDR3 comprises 13 residues. Germline lookup yields CDR1 SGHRS and CDR2 YFSETQ. The CDR3 sequence: CAGSLRYDQPQHF. CDR3 in DNA: TGCGCCGGCAGCTTACGGTACGATCAGCCCCAGCATTTT.

In the case of this clonotype: This may arise from a read error, as a much more abundant clone is one base away. This chain connects TRBV18 to TRBJ1-5, with TRBD1 as a possible D gene (5 bases). Germline-derived CDR1 and CDR2 are KGHSH and LQKENI. The CDR3 length is 15 residues. The CDR3 DNA reads TGTGCCCGCTCACCGGGCCGGGGGGACAATCAGCCCCAGCATTTT. Protein product: CARSPGRGDNQPQHF.

This clonotype has ten or more counts. The CDR3 nucleotides read TGCAGCGTTGAAGGCGGACCTGAAGCTTTCTTT. This encodes CSVEGGPEAFF. The chain recombines TRBV29-1 with TRBJ1-1; D gene ambiguous. The CDR3 totals 11 residues. Germline CDR1 is SQVTM and CDR2 is ANQGSEA. The ends were cut back, 1 base at V and 6 bases at J, with 6 bases in the middle.

This clonotype was recorded a few times. V gene TRBV11-2 combines with J gene TRBJ2-7, with D tentatively TRBD1 (5 bases). CDR3 length: 13 amino acids. The V and J ends lost 5 bases and 3 bases respectively, with 11 bases between them. The V gene's germline CDR1 is SGHAT and CDR2 FQNNGV. The CDR3 DNA sequence: TGTGCCAGCAGCAAACTACAGGACTACGAGCAGTACTTC. This sequence encodes CASSKLQDYEQYF.

This clonotype was counted many times. The chain couples TRBV7-6 to TRBJ2-3, with D unresolved. The germline V gene encodes CDR1 SGHVS and CDR2 FNYEAQ. Trimming stripped 2 bases from V and 2 bases from J, with 11 bases between. The CDR3 runs 15 residues. The CDR3 nucleotides read TGTGCCAGCAGCTTATATTCTGGGGTCACAGATACGCAGTATTTT. Its translation: CASSLYSGVTDTQYF.

This clonotype was observed a few times. This sequence joins TRBV27 and TRBJ2-5; 7 bases align to TRBD2. CDR1 is MNHEY, CDR2 SMNVEV, per germline (reference sequence). This CDR3 comprises 15 residues. Losses at the gene ends were 3 bases for V and 2 bases for J; bases not matched to a gene: 6. The CDR3 DNA reads TGTGCCAGCAGTTTCCAAGCGGGGTTACAAGAGACCCAGTACTTC. Translated, it gives CASSFQAGLQETQYF.

In its sample, this clonotype was seen many times. The V and J genes are TRBV4-2 and TRBJ1-1; TRBD1 aligns across 10 bases. V was clipped by 3 bases and J by 0 bases; unmatched bases: 7. Germline V gives CDR1 LGHNA, CDR2 YNFKEQ. This CDR3 is 17 amino acids long. In DNA, the CDR3 is TGTGCCAGCAGCCAGGGACAGGGGCTTGGCATGAACACTGAAGCTTTCTTT. Translating gives CASSQGQGLGMNTEAFF.

This clonotype was seen repeatedly, ten times or more. J is TRBJ2-2 and V is TRBV9; D possibly corresponds to TRBD2 (6 bases). Germline V gene data show CDR1 as SGDLS and CDR2 as YYNGEE. This CDR3 spans 15 amino acids. V lost 6 bases, J lost 1 base, and 13 bases lay in between. The CDR3 DNA reads as TGTGCCAGCACCCCGGGGGACCTGAACACCGGGGAGCTGTTTTTT. Protein: CASTPGDLNTGELFF.

This clonotype was seen ten or more times. This chain connects TRBV7-2 to TRBJ1-2; D might be TRBD1 (5 bases). Germline V CDR1 and CDR2: SGHTA, FQGNSA. V was trimmed by 1 base and J by 0 bases, leaving 15 bases between them. The CDR3 contains 17 residues. The CDR3 reads CASSLEVGTLPNYGYTF. Written as DNA, the CDR3 is TGTGCCAGCAGCTTAGAGGTTGGGACTCTACCTAACTATGGCTACACCTTC.